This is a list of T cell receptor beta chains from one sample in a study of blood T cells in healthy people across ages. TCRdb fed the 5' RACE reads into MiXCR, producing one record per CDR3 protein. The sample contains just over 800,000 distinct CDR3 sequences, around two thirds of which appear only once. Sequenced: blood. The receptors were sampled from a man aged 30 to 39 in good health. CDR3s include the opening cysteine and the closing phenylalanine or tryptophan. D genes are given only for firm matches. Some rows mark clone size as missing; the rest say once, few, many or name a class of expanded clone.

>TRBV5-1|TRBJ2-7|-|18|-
CASSLFGRGRLEGDEQYF
TGCGCCAGCAGCTTGTTTGGCAGGGGAAGACTAGAGGGTGACGAGCAGTACTTC
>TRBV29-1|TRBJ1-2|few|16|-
CSVIGSGALGFYGYTF
TGCAGCGTCATCGGATCAGGGGCGCTAGGATTCTATGGCTACACCTTC
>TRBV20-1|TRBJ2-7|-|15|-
CSARAILGSSYEQYF
TGCAGTGCTAGAGCGATACTCGGCAGCTCCTACGAGCAGTACTTC
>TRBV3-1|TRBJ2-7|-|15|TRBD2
CASSHPSGVTYEQYF
TGTGCCAGCAGCCACCCTAGCGGGGTCACCTACGAGCAGTACTTC
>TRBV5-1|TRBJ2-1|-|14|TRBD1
CASTPGTGGGEQFF
TGCGCCAGCACCCCAGGGACAGGGGGCGGTGAGCAGTTCTTC
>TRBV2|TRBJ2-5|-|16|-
CASSETPSLHQETQYF
TGTGCCAGCAGTGAAACCCCTAGCCTACACCAAGAGACCCAGTACTTC
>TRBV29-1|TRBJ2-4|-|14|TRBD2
CSVTSGGYQNIQYF
TGCAGCGTCACTAGCGGGGGGTACCAAAACATTCAGTACTTC
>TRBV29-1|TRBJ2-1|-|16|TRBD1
CSVLKHLGQGPNEQFF
TGCAGCGTTCTGAAACACCTGGGACAGGGTCCCAATGAGCAGTTCTTC
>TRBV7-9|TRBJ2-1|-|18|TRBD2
CASSTTSGGYSSYNEQFF
TGTGCCAGCAGCACTACTAGCGGGGGTTATAGCTCCTACAATGAGCAGTTCTTC
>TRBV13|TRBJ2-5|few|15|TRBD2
CASSESGSLPETQYF
TGTGCCAGCAGCGAAAGCGGGAGCTTACCCGAGACCCAGTACTTC
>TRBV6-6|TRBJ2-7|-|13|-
CASSYFDPYEQYF
TGTGCCAGCAGTTACTTCGACCCCTACGAGCAGTACTTC
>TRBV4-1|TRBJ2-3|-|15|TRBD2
CASSQDAGGPDTQYF
TGCGCCAGCAGCCAAGATGCGGGGGGTCCAGATACGCAGTATTTT
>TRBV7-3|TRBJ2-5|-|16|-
CASSLTPGADQETQYF
TGTGCCAGCAGCTTAACCCCGGGAGCGGACCAAGAGACCCAGTACTTC
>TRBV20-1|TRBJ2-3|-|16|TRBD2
CSARGVTSGTTDTQYF
TGCAGTGCTAGAGGGGTCACTAGCGGGACTACAGATACGCAGTATTTT
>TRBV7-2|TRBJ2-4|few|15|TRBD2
CASSLVPAGRNIQYF
TGTGCCAGCAGCTTAGTTCCAGCGGGGAGAAACATTCAGTACTTC
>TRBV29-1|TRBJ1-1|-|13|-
CSGLGGQNTEAFF
TGCAGCGGATTGGGAGGCCAGAACACTGAAGCTTTCTTT
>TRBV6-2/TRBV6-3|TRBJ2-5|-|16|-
CASRPWTVGSQETQYF
TGTGCCAGCAGACCTTGGACGGTGGGGTCACAAGAGACCCAGTACTTC
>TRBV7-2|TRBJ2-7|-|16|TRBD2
CVSSLVGLAGSYEQYF
TGTGTCAGCAGCTTAGTGGGACTAGCGGGGTCCTACGAGCAGTACTTC
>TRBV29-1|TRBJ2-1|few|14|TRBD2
CSVEFGGGRGEQFF
TGCAGCGTTGAGTTTGGCGGGGGGCGTGGTGAGCAGTTCTTC
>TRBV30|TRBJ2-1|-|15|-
CAWNLGGGSYNEQFF
TGTGCCTGGAACCTGGGGGGCGGCTCCTACAACGAGCAGTTCTTC
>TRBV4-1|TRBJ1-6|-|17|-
CASSRGELSSYNSPLHF
TGCGCCAGCAGCCGGGGGGAGCTTAGCTCCTATAATTCACCCCTCCACTTT
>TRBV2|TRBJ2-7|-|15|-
CASSERTGRTYEQYF
TGTGCCAGCAGTGAACGTACAGGGAGAACCTACGAGCAGTACTTC
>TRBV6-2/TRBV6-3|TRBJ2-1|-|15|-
CASSYLGRESETQFF
TGTGCCAGCAGTTACCTGGGACGGGAGTCAGAGACCCAGTTCTTC
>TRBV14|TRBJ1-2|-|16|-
CASSQVIGKFNYGYTF
TGTGCCAGCAGCCAAGTAATCGGGAAATTTAACTATGGCTACACCTTC
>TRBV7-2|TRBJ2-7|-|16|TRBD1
CASSDTGAPSSYEQYF
TGTGCCAGCAGCGACACAGGGGCCCCTAGCTCCTACGAGCAGTACTTC
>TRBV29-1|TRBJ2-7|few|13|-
CSVEGDFHRGQYF
TGCAGCGTGGAAGGTGACTTTCATCGAGGGCAGTACTTC
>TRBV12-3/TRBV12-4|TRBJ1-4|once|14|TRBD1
CASRTQGAREELFF
TGTGCCAGCAGAACTCAGGGGGCGCGTGAGGAACTGTTTTTT
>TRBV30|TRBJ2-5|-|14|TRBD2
CAFTSGGGQETQYF
TGTGCCTTCACTAGCGGGGGAGGCCAAGAGACCCAGTACTTC
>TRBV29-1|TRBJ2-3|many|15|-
CSVEDLGRNTDTQYF
TGCAGCGTTGAAGATCTCGGTAGGAACACAGATACGCAGTATTTT
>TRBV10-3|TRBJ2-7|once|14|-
CAISPGATSYEQYF
TGTGCCATCAGTCCGGGGGCAACCTCCTACGAGCAGTACTTC
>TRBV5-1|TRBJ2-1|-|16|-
CASSSLRDSSYNEQFF
TGCGCCAGCAGCTCCCTTCGGGACTCCTCCTACAATGAGCAGTTCTTC
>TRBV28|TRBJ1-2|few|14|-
CASSPPDRSYGYTF
TGTGCCAGCAGTCCGCCCGACAGGTCCTATGGCTACACCTTC
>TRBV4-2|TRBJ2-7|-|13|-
CASSQDGGREQYF
TGTGCCAGCAGCCAAGATGGTGGCAGGGAGCAGTACTTC
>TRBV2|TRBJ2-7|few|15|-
CASSGRDTPTYEQYF
TGTGCCAGCAGTGGGAGGGACACCCCTACCTACGAGCAGTACTTC
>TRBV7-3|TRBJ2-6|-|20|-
CASSQRLAGVSAAGANVLTF
TGTGCCAGCAGCCAACGATTAGCAGGGGTTAGTGCAGCTGGGGCCAACGTCCTGACTTTC
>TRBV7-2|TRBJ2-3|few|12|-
CASSLSLDTQYF
TGTGCCAGCAGCCTGAGCTTAGATACGCAGTATTTT
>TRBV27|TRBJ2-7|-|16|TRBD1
CAGSFGRQGVGYEQYF
TGTGCCGGCAGTTTCGGCCGACAGGGGGTAGGTTACGAGCAGTACTTC
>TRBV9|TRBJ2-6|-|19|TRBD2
CASSSTRLAGSSGANVLTF
TGTGCCAGCAGCTCAACCAGGCTAGCGGGCAGCTCTGGGGCCAACGTCCTGACTTTC
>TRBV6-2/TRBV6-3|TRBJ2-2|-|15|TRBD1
CASTLWTGVTGELFF
TGTGCCAGCACCCTATGGACAGGGGTCACCGGGGAGCTGTTTTTT
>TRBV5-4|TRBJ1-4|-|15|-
CASSSSPATNEKLFF
TGTGCCAGCAGCTCCTCTCCTGCAACTAATGAAAAACTGTTTTTT
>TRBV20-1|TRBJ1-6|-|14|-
CSGDRNPYNSPLHF
TGCAGTGGTGACAGAAATCCTTATAATTCACCCCTCCACTTT
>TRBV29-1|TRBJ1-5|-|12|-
CSAGTAGQPQHF
TGCAGCGCCGGGACCGCTGGGCAGCCCCAGCATTTT
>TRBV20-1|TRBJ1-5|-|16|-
CSAREEAAYSNQPQHF
TGCAGTGCTAGAGAAGAGGCAGCTTATAGCAATCAGCCCCAGCATTTT
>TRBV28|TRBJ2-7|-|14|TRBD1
CASIIRQGPYEQYF
TGTGCCAGCATTATTCGACAGGGACCCTACGAGCAGTACTTC
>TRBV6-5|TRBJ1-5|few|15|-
CASSQFGAGNQPQHF
TGTGCCAGCAGCCAGTTTGGAGCCGGCAATCAGCCCCAGCATTTT
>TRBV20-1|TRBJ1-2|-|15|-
CSARAPTGLGYGYTF
TGCAGTGCTAGAGCCCCTACAGGACTAGGCTATGGCTACACCTTC
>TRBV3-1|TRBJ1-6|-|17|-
CASSPPREGPYNSPLHF
TGTGCCAGCAGCCCCCCCAGGGAAGGCCCCTATAATTCACCCCTCCACTTT
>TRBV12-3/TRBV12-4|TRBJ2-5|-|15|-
CASSFTRGWGNEQYF
TGTGCCAGCAGTTTTACCCGGGGATGGGGCAATGAGCAGTACTTC
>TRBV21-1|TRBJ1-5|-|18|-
CASSKGGTGGYSNQPQHF
TGTGCCAGCAGCAAAGGTGGGACAGGGGGGTATAGCAATCAGCCCCAGCATTTT
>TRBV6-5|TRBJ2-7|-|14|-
CASSYKAGRYEQYF
TGTGCCAGCAGTTATAAGGCAGGGCGCTACGAGCAGTACTTC
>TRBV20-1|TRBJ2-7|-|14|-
CSARDVDTFYEQYF
TGCAGTGCTAGAGATGTGGACACTTTCTACGAGCAGTACTTC
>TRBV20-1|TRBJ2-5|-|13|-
CSAKTGPRIEQYF
TGCAGTGCTAAGACAGGCCCTCGAATAGAGCAGTACTTC
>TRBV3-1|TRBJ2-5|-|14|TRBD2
CASSQGLAVETQYF
TGTGCCAGCAGCCAAGGACTAGCTGTGGAGACCCAGTACTTC
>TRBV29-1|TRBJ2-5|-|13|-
CSVDEGYQETQYF
TGCAGCGTTGACGAGGGATACCAAGAGACCCAGTACTTC
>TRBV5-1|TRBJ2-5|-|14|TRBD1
CASSAGQGRETQYF
TGTGCCAGCAGCGCCGGACAGGGGCGAGAGACCCAGTACTTC
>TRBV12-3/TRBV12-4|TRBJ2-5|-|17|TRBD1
CASSSSGTGDQVVTQYF
TGTGCCAGCAGTTCCTCCGGGACAGGGGACCAAGTGGTGACCCAGTACTTC
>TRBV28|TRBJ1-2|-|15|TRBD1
CASSLSSQGGGGYTF
TGTGCCAGCAGTTTATCATCACAAGGGGGCGGGGGCTACACCTTC